This T cell receptor (beta chain) was identified during a study of blood T cells in healthy people across ages. Notes on the study in general: Naive and antigen-experienced cells could not be conclusively compared, given unsorted PBMCs.

The authors drew about 10 milliliters of peripheral blood from each donor. A second PCR, run for roughly 7 to 12 cycles, used a sample-barcoded 5' primer plus a J-beta primer mix. One entry per CDR3 protein results from TCRdb running MiXCR on the 5' RACE reads. The table includes 850,000 to 1,000,000 distinct CDR3 sequences, 40% to 60% detected once. CDR3 length equals 13 residues. The V gene's germline CDR1 is LNHDA and CDR2 SQIVND (reference sequence). The V and J ends lost 6 bases and 6 bases respectively, with 12 bases between them. Of note for this clonotype: The antigen is not known.

This sequence originates from a man aged 30 to 39 in good health. Sequencing input: blood. V gene TRBV19 combines with J gene TRBJ2-1; weak D call: TRBD2 (6 bases). This chain's CDR3 is CASRPGTLNEQFF. The CDR3 nucleotides read TGTGCCAGTAGGCCCGGGACTCTCAATGAGCAGTTCTTC.